Each of the 32 T cell receptor beta chains below was sequenced from the same sample in a study of Graves' ophthalmopathy and Graves' hyperthyroidism. Beta-chain TCR CDR3 regions were amplified from RNA transcripts. HTBI primers were employed in first-round RT-PCR, then a second-round multiplex PCR followed. MiXCR was run by TCRdb on the multiplex PCR reads, yielding one entry per CDR3 protein. The top ten clones hold 3.5% to 4.5% of a sample with a few hundred thousand distinct CDR3 sequences, approximately 35% of them seen once. The sequencing sample was made of peripheral blood or thyroid tissue (not recorded which). The receptors shown here come from an adult man with Graves' hyperthyroidism.

Details on this clonotype: This may arise from a read error, as a much more abundant clone is one base away. This rearrangement joins TRBV5-4 to TRBJ2-2, with D maybe TRBD1 (6 bases). The germline gives CDR1 SGHNT, CDR2 YYREEE (reference sequence). CDR3 length: 16 amino acids. V lost 4 bases and J 0 bases, leaving 13 bases between the germline ends. The CDR3 DNA sequence: TGTGCCAGCAGCACACACAGGGACGCGAACACCGGGGAGCTGTTTTTT. This encodes CASSTHRDANTGELFF. Looking up the rest from reference TRBV5-4 and TRBJ2-2 gives the full variable domain: ETGVTQSPTHLIKTRGQQVTLRCSSQSGHNTVSWYQQALGQGPQFIFQYYREEENGRGNFPPRFSGLQFPNYSSELNVNALELDDSALYLCASSTHRDANTGELFFGEGSRLTVL.

This clonotype was seen ten or more times. V gene TRBV7-9 combines with J gene TRBJ1-5; D gene unclear. Between the trimmed V and J ends, which lost 1 base and 5 bases, there was a span of 6 bases. The germline V gene encodes CDR1 SEHNR and CDR2 FQNEAQ (reference sequence). The length of the CDR3 is 13 residues. The CDR3 reads CASSLVGDQPQHF. Here the CDR3 DNA reads TGTGCCAGCAGCTTAGTCGGAGATCAGCCCCAGCATTTT.

The chain is built from TRBV6-5 and TRBJ1-1; D is possibly TRBD1 (5 bases). V was cut by 0 bases and J by 10 bases, with 15 bases left in between. The CDR3 sequence is 14 residues long. Per germline, CDR1 MNHEY and CDR2 SVGAGI. The CDR3 bases are TGTGCCAGCAGTTACTCGGACACTCCCGTCGGAGCTTTCTTT. Its translation: CASSYSDTPVGAFF.

The chain has TRBV10-2 and TRBJ2-5; 9 bases map to TRBD1. Per the germline V gene, CDR1 is WSHSY and CDR2 is SAAADI. Germline trimming cut 10 bases from V and 4 bases from J; bases unmatched to any gene: 4. The CDR3 consists of 12 residues. This chain's CDR3 is CATGTGSETQYF. The CDR3 nucleotides read TGCGCCACCGGGACAGGGTCAGAGACCCAGTACTTC.

The chain carries TRBV7-2 and TRBJ1-5; 9 bases fit TRBD1. The V and J ends lost 4 bases and 14 bases, in that order; junction bases with no gene match: 12. Germline V CDR1 and CDR2: SGHTA, FQGNSA. CDR3 length: 14 amino acids. DNA of the CDR3: TGTGCCAGCAGCTCTGGACAGGGGATCTCCTACGAGCATTTT. Translation: CASSSGQGISYEHF. Combining the CDR3 with reference TRBV7-2 and TRBJ1-5 gives the whole variable domain GAGVSQSPSNKVTEKGKDVELRCDPISGHTALYWYRQSLGQGLEFLIYFQGNSAPDKSGLPSDRFSAERTGGSVSTLTIQRTQQEDSAVYLCASSSGQGISYEHFGDGTRLSIL.

About this clonotype: One base away lies a much larger clone, so this may be a sequencing read error. V and J are TRBV20-1 and TRBJ2-2; D is unresolved. Germline assignment: CDR1 DFQATT and CDR2 SNEGSKA (reference sequence). CDR3 length: 12 residues. As DNA, the CDR3 is TGCGGTGCTAGAACACACACCGGGGAGCTGTTTTTT. Amino acid sequence: CGARTHTGELFF.

This clonotype has only a few counts. The chain combines TRBV19 with TRBJ1-2, with TRBD1 as a possible D gene (6 bases). The length of the CDR3 is 16 residues. Germline CDR1 is LNHDA and CDR2 is SQIVND (reference sequence). Trimming stripped 6 bases from V and 7 bases from J, with 24 bases between. CDR3 amino acids: CASRFSWGGPARGYTF. In DNA, the CDR3 is TGTGCCAGTAGGTTTTCGTGGGGGGGCCCTGCTCGTGGCTACACCTTC.

The DNA for the CDR3 is TGTGCCAGCAGCCAAAAACCGGGACAGGGGGCTCTCGGAGTCGGAAACACCATATATTTT. Amino acids: CASSQKPGQGALGVGNTIYF. The V call is TRBV7-9, the J call TRBJ1-3; TRBD1 agrees at 12 bases. Germline CDR1 SEHNR, CDR2 FQNEAQ (reference sequence). The junction had 18 bases not matched to a gene; V was cut back by 5 bases and J by 4 bases. This CDR3 contains 20 residues.

This chain uses TRBV7-8 with TRBJ2-3; 8 bases fit TRBD2. Trimming at V came to 6 bases and at J to 1 base, leaving 9 bases not matched to a gene. CDR1 SGHVS and CDR2 FQNEAQ come from the germline V gene. This CDR3 is 16 amino acids long. CDR3 in DNA: TGTGCCAGCAGTTCCCCGGGACTAGACGGCACAGATACGCAGTATTTT. Translated: CASSSPGLDGTDTQYF.

This clonotype was seen at least ten times. The chain uses TRBV15 and TRBJ2-5, with D maybe TRBD1 (5 bases). There are 15 residues in the CDR3. Trimming took off 4 bases at V and 7 bases at J, with 19 bases between the two ends. Germline-derived CDR1 and CDR2 are LNHNV and YYDKDF (reference sequence). CDR3 DNA sequence: TGTGCCACCAGCACCAGGGCGTTTGCAGGTGCGACCCAGTACTTC. Translating gives CATSTRAFAGATQYF.

The V call is TRBV29-1, the J call TRBJ1-2; 8 nucleotides agree with TRBD1. V shed 6 bases and J 5 bases; nucleotides not matched to a gene: 8. The CDR3 covers 13 residues. Germline V gene lookup returns CDR1 SQVTM and CDR2 ANQGSEA. The CDR3 here is CSVEGQARYGYTF. CDR3 DNA: TGCAGCGTGGAGGGACAGGCGCGTTATGGCTACACCTTC.

This rearrangement joins TRBV12-5 to TRBJ1-1; D is undetermined. The V gene's germline CDR1 is LGHNT and CDR2 FRNRAP. The V gene lost 5 bases and the J gene lost 5 bases, with 15 bases spanning the gap. The CDR3 extends over 14 amino acids. CDR3 DNA: TGTGCTAGTGGTACAGCCCCAGGAGGTACTGAAGCTTTCTTT. Amino acids: CASGTAPGGTEAFF.

The gene calls are TRBV28 and TRBJ2-7; D not certain. The CDR3 extends over 13 amino acids. Germline V lookup: CDR1 MDHEN, CDR2 SYDVKM. V was clipped by 2 bases and J by 4 bases, with 9 bases between them. Written as DNA, the CDR3 is TGTGCCAGCAGTTTACAACAGCAGTACGAGCAGTACTTC. This gives the protein CASSLQQQYEQYF. The whole variable domain, filled in from reference TRBV28 and TRBJ2-7, reads DVKVTQSSRYLVKRTGEKVFLECVQDMDHENMFWYRQDPGLGLRLIYFSYDVKMKEKGDIPEGYSVSREKKERFSLILESASTNQTSMYLCASSLQQQYEQYFGPGTRLTVT.

A remark on this clonotype: A read error may account for a junction end that differs from germline. The chain has TRBV7-9 and TRBJ2-7, with a tentative D call TRBD2 (6 bases). This CDR3 is 13 amino acids long. CDR1 and CDR2 (germline): SEHNR, FQNEAQ (reference sequence). CDR3: CASILGGGYGQYF. The CDR3 DNA reads as TGTGCCAGCATCTTGGGAGGAGGTTACGGGCAGTACTTC.

This clonotype was counted ten times or more. The chain combines TRBV7-2 with TRBJ2-5; the D is unclear. CDR1 and CDR2 from the germline V gene are SGHTA and FQGNSA. The CDR3 is made up of 14 amino acids. Trimming removed 1 base at V and 5 bases at J, with 11 bases between. The CDR3 loop is CASSLELARETQYF. CDR3 coding DNA: TGTGCCAGCAGCTTAGAATTAGCCCGGGAGACCCAGTACTTC.

The table lists this clonotype with a few counts. The chain combines TRBV5-1 with TRBJ2-2; 9 bases agree with TRBD1. Losses at the gene ends were 3 bases for V and 2 bases for J; bases not matched to a gene: 8. The CDR3 is 17 amino acids. The germline gives CDR1 SGHRS, CDR2 YFSETQ. The CDR3 region is CASSSLPGQGNTGELFF. The CDR3 nucleotides are TGCGCCAGCAGCTCTCTGCCGGGACAGGGAAACACCGGGGAGCTGTTTTTT.

This clonotype came up many times. The chain couples TRBV24-1 to TRBJ1-1, with TRBD1 as a possible D gene (6 bases). This CDR3 spans 13 amino acids. Looked up from germline, CDR1 is KGHDR and CDR2 is SFDVKD. V was clipped by 3 bases and J by 7 bases, with 11 bases between them. Here the CDR3 DNA reads TGTGCCACCAGTGATCTCCGGGACAATGAAGCTTTCTTT. Encoded protein: CATSDLRDNEAFF.

This clonotype appeared many times. This rearrangement joins TRBV13 to TRBJ2-5; 8 bases are a match to TRBD2. V trimming: 0 bases; J trimming: 4 bases; junction bases outside the gene matches: 10. The CDR3 runs 17 residues. CDR1 is PRHDT and CDR2 is FYEKMQ in the germline V gene (reference sequence). DNA of the CDR3: TGTGCCAGCAGCTTAGGTCGGACGGGACTAGTCGGAGAGACCCAGTACTTC. Protein product: CASSLGRTGLVGETQYF.

Concerning this clonotype: Given a much more abundant clone one base away, this may be a read error. The conserved final phenylalanine or tryptophan is absent from the CDR3, which likely points to a read error. The CDR3 region has the DNA TGTGCCAGTAGCACGGGACGGCCTAATCAGCCCCAGCATCTT. Translating it yields CASSTGRPNQPQHL. The chain couples TRBV19 to TRBJ1-5, with D perhaps TRBD1 (5 bases). This CDR3 spans 14 amino acids. Per the germline V gene, CDR1 is LNHDA and CDR2 is SQIVND (reference sequence). Trimming took off 6 bases at V and 4 bases at J, with 13 bases between the two ends.

In regard to this clonotype: A junction boundary mismatches the germline segment, possibly from a read error. The rearrangement links TRBV10-3 to TRBJ1-2; unclear D gene. CDR3 size: 14 residues. The germline V gene has CDR1 ENHRY and CDR2 SYGVKD. The CDR3 sequence: CASSEFGGSDGYTF. The CDR3 nucleotides are TGTGCCAGCAGTGAGTTCGGAGGGTCGGATGGCTACACCTTC.

The rearrangement uses TRBV4-1 and TRBJ1-4, with D possibly TRBD1 on 6 matching bases. With 0 bases removed from V and 8 bases from J, the gap between germline ends came to 10 bases. The CDR3 extends over 14 amino acids. Germline V lookup: CDR1 MGHRA, CDR2 YSYEKL. The CDR3 sequence: CASSQEQGWEKLFF. Here the CDR3 DNA reads TGCGCCAGCAGCCAAGAACAGGGTTGGGAAAAACTGTTTTTT.

The rearrangement links TRBV12-3 or TRBV12-4 to TRBJ1-5; 12 bases are shared with TRBD1. The CDR3 has 15 residues. The ends lost 3 bases at V and 9 bases at J; junction bases unmatched: 6. The CDR3 is CASSLWGQGAGPQHF. CDR3 coding DNA: TGTGCCAGCAGTTTGTGGGGACAGGGGGCTGGGCCCCAGCATTTT.

This clonotype was recorded many times. The chain couples TRBV29-1 to TRBJ2-7; 8 bases are shared with TRBD1. This CDR3 comprises 13 residues. V shed 7 bases and J 0 bases; nucleotides not matched to a gene: 5. CDR1 is SQVTM, CDR2 ANQGSEA, per germline. The CDR3 region has the DNA TGCAGCGCAATGACAGGGGCCTCCTACGAGCAGTACTTC. It encodes CSAMTGASYEQYF.

In regard to this clonotype: Sequence at one end of the junction differs from germline and may be a read error. This sequence joins TRBV20-1 and TRBJ1-5; TRBD1 agrees at 9 bases. This CDR3 has 15 amino acids. Looked up from germline, CDR1 is DFQATT and CDR2 is SNEGSKA (reference sequence). The CDR3 protein is CSTSTGGLSGQPQHF. CDR3 in DNA: TGCAGTACTAGTACAGGGGGCTTGTCAGGACAGCCCCAGCATTTT.

This clonotype occurred many times. The germline gene is not matched at one end of the junction; a read error may be the cause. The chain carries TRBV5-1 and TRBJ1-2; the match to TRBD1 covers 8 bases. This CDR3 is 12 amino acids long. Germline CDR1 reads SGHRS; CDR2 reads YFSETQ. The CDR3 spells CASSSTGDGYTF. CDR3 in DNA: TGTGCCAGCAGCTCGACAGGGGATGGCTACACCTTC.

This chain joins TRBV28 and TRBJ2-3; D is tentatively TRBD1 or TRBD2 (5 bases each). Germline CDR1 is MDHEN and CDR2 is SYDVKM. The CDR3 spans 16 residues. V shed 1 base and J shed 0 bases, with 11 bases lying between them. Here the CDR3 reads CASSLSGLTSTDTQYF. In DNA, the CDR3 is TGTGCCAGCAGTTTATCGGGGCTTACTAGCACAGATACGCAGTATTTT.

As regards this clonotype: The germline gene is not matched at one end of the junction; a read error may be the cause. The rearrangement links TRBV9 to TRBJ1-6; D uncertain. Looked up from germline, CDR1 is SGDLS and CDR2 is YYNGEE. This CDR3 comprises 12 residues. The CDR3, as DNA: TGTGCCAGCAGCCAAGGTGATTCACCCCCCCACTTT. Translating gives CASSQGDSPPHF.

This clonotype showed up many times. This rearrangement joins TRBV3-1 to TRBJ2-5, with 9 bases aligning to TRBD1. CDR3 size: 15 residues. The trim removed 6 bases at V and 4 bases at J, leaving 9 bases unmatched. Germline assignment: CDR1 LGHDT and CDR2 YNNKEL (reference sequence). The CDR3 loop is CASRAGQGAIETQYF. CDR3 nucleotides: TGTGCCAGCAGAGCGGGACAGGGCGCGATAGAGACCCAGTACTTC.

About this clonotype: This may come from a read error, since a much larger clone is one base off. The chain uses TRBV19 and TRBJ1-2; 8 bases are shared with TRBD1. Germline assignment: CDR1 LNHDA and CDR2 SQIVND (reference sequence). The CDR3 length is 16 residues. Germline trimming cut 5 bases from V and 2 bases from J; bases unmatched to any gene: 10. The CDR3 DNA follows: TGTGCCAGTAGTTCGGCAGGGGGCTCTTCAAACTATGGCTACACCTTC. It codes for CASSSAGGSSNYGYTF.

In regard to this clonotype: Since a much larger clone is just one base distant, this may be a read error. The chain recombines TRBV19 with TRBJ1-3; TRBD1 matches 7 bases. This CDR3 contains 14 residues. The V gene's germline CDR1 is LNHDA and CDR2 SQIVND (reference sequence). The DNA for the CDR3 is TGTGCCAGCACACAGGGGAGCTCTGGAAGCACCATATATTTT. It yields the protein CASTQGSSGSTIYF.

In regard to this clonotype: This may stem from a read error, because a much larger clone lies one nucleotide away. The genes are TRBV19 and TRBJ1-2; 7 bases line up with TRBD1. This CDR3 is 13 amino acids long. Germline V gene sequence: CDR1 LNHDA, CDR2 SQIVND (reference sequence). J lost 4 bases, V lost 1 base, and 0 bases had no gene match. The CDR3 DNA sequence: TGTGCCAGTAGTATAGGGGACAGCTATGGCTACACCTTC. Amino acids: CASSIGDSYGYTF.

In its sample, this clonotype was seen many times. V usage is TRBV25-1 and J usage is TRBJ2-7, with D possibly called TRBD1 or TRBD2 (5 bases each). Per germline, CDR1 MGHDK and CDR2 SYGVNS. The CDR3 has 13 residues. Trimming left V 4 bases short and J 6 bases short, with 13 bases between. CDR3 region: CASSGLTGGEQYF. For the CDR3, the DNA is TGTGCCAGCAGTGGGTTGACTGGGGGCGAGCAGTACTTC.